This T cell receptor (beta chain) is drawn from a study of beta chain features in type 1 diabetes. For the study at large: All samples yielded around 98 million examined sorted cells. Study results and limitations: In the patient group, naive, central memory and Treg TCRB repertoires seemed more alike than in the healthy donor group.

This clone has ten or more counts. Its antigen is as yet unknown. Each sorted fraction was over 95% pure. All of the isolated RNA was reverse transcribed, so expressed TCRB transcripts were sequenced. An average of around 3.4 million reads was obtained for naive, central memory and regulatory T cell samples. Generated by immunoSEQ multiplex PCR, the TCRdb table keeps only in-frame clones and is missing some. The sample shows some 410,000 clones, 11% of them seen only once. V was cut by 1 base and J by 3 bases, with 7 bases left in between. CDR1 and CDR2 (germline): SEHNR, FQNEAQ (reference sequence). CDR3 length equals 13 residues.

Sequenced input: naive CD4+ T cells from blood. This chain connects TRBV7-9 to TRBJ2-7; D is uncertain. The sequence derives from a woman aged 18 to 35 in good health. CDR3 DNA: TGTGCCAGCAGCTTAGGCAAAGTCTACGAGCAGTACGTC. Translation gives CASSLGKVYEQYV.